The 16 T cell receptor beta chains below come from one sample, sequenced in a study of shared T cell receptors in the human thymus. Data came from immunoSEQ multiplex PCR; TCRdb stores just in-frame clones and leaves some out. The sample consists of about 660,000 clones, approximately 88% of them appearing once. The same specimen was also included in a second study, on human thymus T cells.

Sequencing was performed on thymocytes. These receptors all stem from a boy in the first two years of life with a congenital heart defect.

This sequence joins TRBV5-4 and TRBJ2-1; 9 bases fit TRBD2. The length of the CDR3 is 15 residues. The ends lost 2 bases at V and 5 bases at J; junction bases unmatched: 5. The germline gives CDR1 SGHNT, CDR2 YYREEE (reference sequence). The CDR3 nucleotides read TGTGCCAGCAGCTTTCCGGTAGCGGGAGACAATGAGCAGTTCTTC. It is translated as CASSFPVAGDNEQFF.

This chain links TRBV7-2 with TRBJ2-7; 9 bases align to TRBD2. The CDR3 contains 17 residues. With V trimmed by 5 bases and J by 2 bases, 13 bases remained unmatched. From germline, CDR1 is SGHTA and CDR2 FQGNSA. The CDR3 coding sequence is TGTGCCAGCAGCCCACCGGGGGGACTAGCCCCGACCTACGAGCAGTACTTC. This encodes CASSPPGGLAPTYEQYF. Filled out from reference TRBV7-2 and TRBJ2-7, the complete variable domain reads GAGVSQSPSNKVTEKGKDVELRCDPISGHTALYWYRQSLGQGLEFLIYFQGNSAPDKSGLPSDRFSAERTGGSVSTLTIQRTQQEDSAVYLCASSPPGGLAPTYEQYFGPGTRLTVT.

V is TRBV2 and J is TRBJ2-1; perhaps TRBD1 as D (5 bases). CDR3 length equals 16 residues. V was cut by 7 bases and J by 7 bases, with 23 bases left in between. Germline V gives CDR1 SNHLY, CDR2 FYNNEI. CDR3 nucleotides: TGTGCCAGCACCTTGGACGGTCTGGCTGCAGGGAATGAGCAGTTCTTC. Encoded protein: CASTLDGLAAGNEQFF.

The chain recombines TRBV13 with TRBJ1-2, with D possibly TRBD1 on 5 matching bases. Germline V lookup: CDR1 PRHDT, CDR2 FYEKMQ (reference sequence). Trimming cost V 1 base and J 4 bases, with 13 bases left between them. The CDR3 sequence is 15 residues long. For the CDR3, the DNA is TGTGCCAGCAGCTTAGCAGAAGGGGAAGGCTATGGCTACACCTTC. Translation gives CASSLAEGEGYGYTF.

The chain links TRBV4-2 to TRBJ2-5; tentatively, D is TRBD2 (5 bases). The V gene's germline CDR1 is LGHNA and CDR2 YNFKEQ. This CDR3 is 14 amino acids long. Deletions cut 1 base from V and 5 bases from J, with 11 bases between. The CDR3 nucleotides are TGTGCCAGCAGCCAAGGTAGCTGCGGGGAGACCCAGTACTTC. Its translation is CASSQGSCGETQYF.

CDR3 loop: CASSSSVNYEQYF. The CDR3 nucleotides are TGTGCCAGCAGCTCTAGCGTCAACTACGAGCAGTACTTC. The chain links TRBV7-9 to TRBJ2-5, with D possibly matching TRBD2 (6 bases). The assigned J gene may be wrong: the sequence end matches TRBJ2-7 better. The CDR3 totals 13 residues. Germline-derived CDR1 and CDR2 are SEHNR and FQNEAQ (reference sequence).

This sequence joins TRBV6-6 and TRBJ2-6; 7 positions match TRBD2. With 0 bases clipped from V and 4 bases from J, the junction kept 3 bases outside the gene matches. The CDR3 consists of 16 residues. Germline CDR1 MNHNY, CDR2 SVGAGI (reference sequence). The CDR3 spells CASSYSGGNGANVLTF. CDR3 coding DNA: TGTGCCAGCAGTTACTCCGGGGGGAACGGGGCCAACGTCCTGACTTTC.

This rearrangement joins TRBV30 to TRBJ2-7, with TRBD2 matching 8 bases. Germline assignment: CDR1 GTSNPN and CDR2 SVGIG (reference sequence). The CDR3 sequence is 14 residues long. The ends lost 3 bases at V and 7 bases at J; junction bases unmatched: 11. The CDR3: CAWRRRSGGREQYF. CDR3 DNA sequence: TGTGCCTGGAGACGAAGGTCGGGAGGGCGTGAGCAGTACTTC.

The V gene is TRBV7-9, the J gene TRBJ2-7; a possible D gene is TRBD2 (6 bases). The ends were cut back, 2 bases at V and 2 bases at J, with 16 bases in the middle. The germline V gene encodes CDR1 SEHNR and CDR2 FQNEAQ (reference sequence). This CDR3 comprises 16 residues. The CDR3 DNA follows: TGTGCCAGCAGCTTAACGAGTGAAGCGGGCGCCTACGAGCAGTACTTC. Translation gives CASSLTSEAGAYEQYF.

The chain couples TRBV6-5 to TRBJ2-2, with TRBD2 matching over 10 bases. The CDR3 is made up of 16 amino acids. Trimming cost V 2 bases and J 5 bases; bases outside gene matches: 5. CDR1 and CDR2 (germline): MNHEY, SVGAGI. The CDR3 sequence is CASSYGAGGGTGELFF. CDR3 nucleotides: TGTGCCAGCAGTTACGGAGCGGGAGGGGGTACCGGGGAGCTGTTTTTT.

The genes are TRBV7-8 and TRBJ1-2; 9 nucleotides match TRBD1. With 1 base clipped from V and 8 bases from J, the junction kept 8 bases outside the gene matches. The germline V gene has CDR1 SGHVS and CDR2 FQNEAQ. The CDR3 is 15 residues long. CDR3 sequence reads: CASSLGDRVADGYTF. Written as DNA, the CDR3 is TGTGCCAGCAGCTTAGGGGACAGGGTAGCGGACGGCTACACCTTC.

The chain carries TRBV7-8 and TRBJ2-7; 7 bases align to TRBD2. The germline gives CDR1 SGHVS, CDR2 FQNEAQ. The length of the CDR3 is 16 residues. J gave up 2 bases and V 1 base, and 8 bases lay outside the gene matches. The CDR3 bases are TGTGCCAGCAGCTTAGACCTGGAACGGGGGGCCTACGAGCAGTACTTC. Amino acid sequence: CASSLDLERGAYEQYF.

The genes are TRBV23-1 and TRBJ2-7; D might be TRBD1 (5 bases). TRBV23-1 is known as an ORF, though its function is uncertain. This CDR3 has 14 residues. V lost 9 bases and J lost 2, with 17 bases in between. The CDR3: CASQRDSSTYEQYF. The CDR3 DNA sequence: TGCGCCAGTCAACGAGACAGCTCGACCTACGAGCAGTACTTC.

Here the CDR3 reads CASSRKRAVGEEKLFF. CDR3 nucleotides: TGCGCCAGCAGCCGGAAGAGGGCAGTAGGAGAAGAAAAACTGTTTTTT. This chain uses TRBV4-1 with TRBJ1-4, with D uncertain. Trimming shortened V by 4 bases and J by 8 bases, and 20 bases separated the two germline ends. Germline lookup yields CDR1 MGHRA and CDR2 YSYEKL. The CDR3 spans 16 residues.

The CDR3 here is CASRIRDRLYNEQFF. The CDR3 nucleotides are TGTGCCAGTAGAATCCGGGACAGATTATACAATGAGCAGTTCTTC. The J gene is TRBJ2-1, the V gene TRBV19, with TRBD1 matching over 7 bases. Germline trimming cut 6 bases from V and 4 bases from J; bases unmatched to any gene: 9. Germline loops: CDR1 LNHDA, CDR2 SQIVND (reference sequence). The CDR3 runs to 15 residues. The whole variable domain, filled in from reference TRBV19 and TRBJ2-1, reads DGGITQSPKYLFRKEGQNVTLSCEQNLNHDAMYWYRQDPGQGLRLIYYSQIVNDFQKGDIAEGYSVSREKKESFPLTVTSAQKNPTAFYLCASRIRDRLYNEQFFGPGTRLTVL.

This clone was counted between two and nine times. The chain carries TRBV5-1 and TRBJ2-7, with TRBD1 as a possible D gene (6 bases). V was shortened by 0 bases and J by 3 bases, with 13 bases between the two germline ends. Germline CDR1 and CDR2: SGHRS and YFSETQ. CDR3 length: 15 amino acids. CDR3 sequence: CASSLGDTYLYEQYF. CDR3 in DNA: TGCGCCAGCAGCTTGGGGGACACATACCTCTACGAGCAGTACTTC. Full variable domain (outside the CDR3, taken from reference TRBV5-1 and TRBJ2-7): KAGVTQTPRYLIKTRGQQVTLSCSPISGHRSVSWYQQTPGQGLQFLFEYFSETQRNKGNFPGRFSGRQFSNSRSEMNVSTLELGDSALYLCASSLGDTYLYEQYFGPGTRLTVT.